A single sample is the source of the 32 T cell receptor beta chains below, sequenced in a study of shared clonotypes between healthy human individuals. Terminally differentiated effector memory CD45RA+ cells were excluded from the naive CD8 cells, which were CD45RO-negative and positively selected for CCR7. Profiled with immunoSEQ multiplex PCR; TCRdb holds only in-frame clones, not every one. The sample has some 1,900,000 clones; roughly 94% are singletons. The sequenced sample was naive CD8+ T cells sorted from blood. The receptors stem from a man between 18 and 29 years old in good health.

The gene calls are TRBV5-1 and TRBJ2-2, with a tentative D call TRBD1 (6 bases). Germline V gives CDR1 SGHRS, CDR2 YFSETQ. The CDR3 runs to 15 residues. V lost 1 base and J lost 1, with 8 bases in between. The CDR3 spells CASSLRGQNTGELFF. CDR3 coding DNA: TGCGCCAGCAGCTTGCGGGGACAGAACACCGGGGAGCTGTTTTTT.

The rearrangement links TRBV10-2 to TRBJ2-3, with 9 nucleotides matching TRBD2. The ends lost 4 bases at V and 1 base at J; junction bases unmatched: 3. Germline assignment: CDR1 WSHSY and CDR2 SAAADI. The CDR3 length is 15 residues. CDR3 in amino acids: CASSVLAGGTDTQYF. The CDR3 bases are TGCGCCAGCAGTGTGTTAGCGGGGGGCACAGATACGCAGTATTTT.

This clone came up once. The chain uses TRBV4-1 and TRBJ2-1; D call uncertain. V gave up 4 bases and J gave up 4 bases, with 11 bases separating them. Per the germline V gene, CDR1 is MGHRA and CDR2 is YSYEKL. The CDR3 has 14 amino acids. CDR3 protein: CASSPQEIYNEQFF. DNA for the CDR3: TGCGCCAGCAGCCCCCAGGAGATATACAATGAGCAGTTCTTC.

The V and J genes are TRBV5-5 and TRBJ1-5; the D is unclear. Germline V gene lookup returns CDR1 SGHKS and CDR2 YYEKEE (reference sequence). V was clipped by 0 bases and J by 4 bases, with 11 bases between them. The CDR3 is 15 residues long. The CDR3 spells CASSLVPGRNQPQHF. DNA for the CDR3: TGTGCCAGCAGCTTGGTACCAGGTAGGAATCAGCCCCAGCATTTT. Complete variable domain (other parts from reference TRBV5-5 and TRBJ1-5): DAGVTQSPTHLIKTRGQQVTLRCSPISGHKSVSWYQQVLGQGPQFIFQYYEKEERGRGNFPDRFSARQFPNYSSELNVNALLLGDSALYLCASSLVPGRNQPQHFGDGTRLSIL.

The chain links TRBV4-1 to TRBJ2-1, with 10 bases aligning to TRBD2. J gave up 2 bases and V 3 bases, and 4 bases lay outside the gene matches. This CDR3 is built from 16 residues. In germline, CDR1 is MGHRA, CDR2 YSYEKL. DNA of the CDR3: TGCGCCAGCAGCCAGAAGAGCGGGGGGGCCTACAATGAGCAGTTCTTC. Translation: CASSQKSGGAYNEQFF.

The chain has TRBV15 and TRBJ2-5, with D hard to call. V was clipped by 0 bases and J by 0 bases, with 11 bases between them. The CDR3 covers 16 residues. CDR1 is LNHNV and CDR2 is YYDKDF in the germline V gene (reference sequence). CDR3 bases: TGTGCCACCAGCAGAGATACCTTTGGTGACCAAGAGACCCAGTACTTC. It specifies CATSRDTFGDQETQYF.

The CDR3 bases are TGCAGCGTTGAAGAAGTCGGCGGGGGAGCGCAGTACTTC. As protein: CSVEEVGGGAQYF. The V and J genes are TRBV29-1 and TRBJ2-5, with TRBD2 matching 7 bases. CDR1 is SQVTM, CDR2 ANQGSEA, per germline. The CDR3 is 13 amino acids. V gave up 0 bases and J gave up 11 bases; unmatched junction bases: 9.

V gene TRBV4-1 combines with J gene TRBJ1-5, with 7 nucleotides matching TRBD1. The germline gives CDR1 MGHRA, CDR2 YSYEKL. This CDR3 is 18 amino acids long. V dropped 1 base and J dropped 0; count of bases not matched to a gene: 9. In DNA form, the CDR3 reads TGCGCCAGCAGCCAAGTCCGACAGGGTGAGCTTAGCAATCAGCCCCAGCATTTT. Protein product: CASSQVRQGELSNQPQHF.

The CDR3 DNA reads as TGTGCCAGCAGTGAAGCGCTTCTTAACAGGCCAGAGACCCAGTACTTC. This encodes CASSEALLNRPETQYF. The J gene is TRBJ2-5, the V gene TRBV2, with D perhaps matching TRBD1 (5 bases). CDR1 SNHLY and CDR2 FYNNEI come from the germline V gene. The length of the CDR3 is 16 residues. V dropped 0 bases and J dropped 4 bases, with 15 bases sitting between them.

The rearrangement joins TRBV7-9 to TRBJ2-1; D gene unclear. Looked up from germline, CDR1 is SEHNR and CDR2 is FQNEAQ (reference sequence). Trimming cost V 2 bases and J 0 bases, with 5 bases left between them. CDR3 size: 14 residues. As DNA, the CDR3 is TGTGCCAGCAGCTTACCCGGCTCCTACAATGAGCAGTTCTTC. Protein sequence: CASSLPGSYNEQFF. Full variable domain (missing parts from reference TRBV7-9 and TRBJ2-1): DTGVSQNPRHKITKRGQNVTFRCDPISEHNRLYWYRQTLGQGPEFLTYFQNEAQLEKSRLLSDRFSAERPKGSFSTLEIQRTEQGDSAMYLCASSLPGSYNEQFFGPGTRLTVL.

The chain links TRBV21-1 to TRBJ1-4. TRBV21-1 is given as a pseudogene. The CDR3 contains 17 residues. CDR3 region: CASGKGGFSATNEKLFF. The CDR3 nucleotides read TGTGCCAGCGGGAAGGGGGGATTTAGTGCAACTAATGAAAAACTGTTTTTT.

The CDR3 loop reads CSVDLQGSYEQYF. The CDR3 region has the DNA TGCAGCGTTGATCTCCAGGGCTCCTACGAGCAGTACTTC. V usage is TRBV29-1 and J usage is TRBJ2-7; perhaps TRBD1 as D (5 bases). The CDR3 sequence is 13 residues long. Germline values: CDR1 SQVTM, CDR2 ANQGSEA. Trimming left V 3 bases short and J 0 bases short, with 9 bases between.

The chain combines TRBV27 with TRBJ1-1, with D possibly being TRBD1 (6 bases). Trimming removed 3 bases from V and 6 bases from J, with 14 bases in between. Germline loops: CDR1 MNHEY, CDR2 SMNVEV (reference sequence). The CDR3 is 14 residues long. The chain's CDR3 is CASSLHLGGAEAFF. CDR3 DNA sequence: TGTGCCAGCAGTTTGCATCTGGGGGGCGCTGAAGCTTTCTTT.

This clone came up once. The gene calls are TRBV6-5 and TRBJ2-3; TRBD2 matches 9 bases. The CDR3 is 14 residues long. The germline CDR1 and CDR2 sequences are MNHEY and SVGAGI. The J segment lost 6 bases and the V segment lost 5 bases, leaving 6 bases of the junction unmatched. CDR3 nucleotide sequence: TGTGCCAGCAGTGCGGGAGGGCCGGAGGATACGCAGTATTTT. It translates to CASSAGGPEDTQYF.

The V and J genes are TRBV25-1 and TRBJ2-3; D unclear. This CDR3 has 14 amino acids. Per germline, CDR1 MGHDK and CDR2 SYGVNS. V lost 2 bases, J lost 6 bases, and 12 bases lay in between. The CDR3 spells CASSERGPLDTQYF. CDR3 in DNA: TGTGCCAGCAGTGAACGCGGACCTTTGGATACGCAGTATTTT.

This clone was counted only a few times. The chain joins TRBV27 to TRBJ2-7; TRBD2 might be the D (6 bases). Trimming pared 6 bases from V and 3 bases from J, leaving 12 bases between. This CDR3 spans 13 amino acids. Germline loops: CDR1 MNHEY, CDR2 SMNVEV (reference sequence). The CDR3, as DNA: TGTGCCAGCAGACGGGACTTCGTCTACGAGCAGTACTTC. As protein: CASRRDFVYEQYF.

This chain connects TRBV7-9 to TRBJ1-1; the D is unclear. The germline CDR1 and CDR2 sequences are SEHNR and FQNEAQ (reference sequence). This CDR3 comprises 15 residues. Trimming shortened V by 3 bases and J by 1 base, and 12 bases separated the two germline ends. The CDR3 bases are TGTGCCAGCAGCTTCCGGTTGGGAGAGAACACTGAAGCTTTCTTT. It codes for CASSFRLGENTEAFF.

V and J are TRBV7-9 and TRBJ2-7; 9 bases agree with TRBD2. The V segment lost 4 bases and the J segment 2 bases; nucleotides outside the gene matches: 12. The CDR3 is made up of 17 amino acids. From germline, CDR1 is SEHNR and CDR2 FQNEAQ (reference sequence). The CDR3 DNA sequence: TGTGCCAGCAGCTCCCTCCCCGGGACTAGCCAAACCTACGAGCAGTACTTC. Translating it yields CASSSLPGTSQTYEQYF.

The gene calls are TRBV13 and TRBJ1-2; D gene ambiguous. Germline values: CDR1 PRHDT, CDR2 FYEKMQ (reference sequence). Trimming removed 5 bases at V and 7 bases at J, with 23 bases between. CDR3 length: 16 residues. The CDR3 DNA sequence: TGTGCCAGCAGCCCGCACCAGTGGGGAGTGGATAGTGGCTACACCTTC. Translating gives CASSPHQWGVDSGYTF.

The V call is TRBV29-1, the J call TRBJ2-3; D may correspond to TRBD1 or TRBD2 (5 bases each). Looked up from germline, CDR1 is SQVTM and CDR2 is ANQGSEA. The germline V and J ends were trimmed by 2 bases and 0 bases, with 15 bases remaining between them. The CDR3 runs 16 residues. CDR3 sequence: CSVEIGTVTSTDTQYF. The CDR3 nucleotides are TGCAGCGTTGAAATTGGGACGGTGACTAGCACAGATACGCAGTATTTT.

The chain carries TRBV19 and TRBJ1-2; D is possibly TRBD1 (5 bases). This CDR3 spans 15 amino acids. Trimming removed 5 bases at V and 8 bases at J, with 21 bases between. The germline V gene has CDR1 LNHDA and CDR2 SQIVND (reference sequence). CDR3 DNA sequence: TGTGCCAGTAGTTCTTTTAGTGGGGGGTTCGACGGCTACACCTTC. Its translation: CASSSFSGGFDGYTF.

This rearrangement joins TRBV4-1 to TRBJ2-1, with TRBD1 as a possible D gene (7 bases). Trimming stripped 0 bases from V and 10 bases from J, with 16 bases between. In germline, CDR1 is MGHRA, CDR2 YSYEKL. The CDR3 contains 15 residues. The CDR3 here is CASSQEQGRLVEQFF. CDR3 DNA: TGCGCCAGCAGCCAAGAACAGGGGAGGCTTGTGGAGCAGTTCTTC.

The rearrangement joins TRBV13 to TRBJ2-4; 7 bases map to TRBD2. The CDR3 contains 18 residues. The V gene's germline CDR1 is PRHDT and CDR2 FYEKMQ (reference sequence). Trimming at V came to 3 bases and at J to 3 bases, leaving 14 bases not matched to a gene. The CDR3 coding sequence is TGTGCCAGCAGCTTTGGCCCGGGGGGACGTGACAACAAAAACATTCAGTACTTC. Translation: CASSFGPGGRDNKNIQYF.

This chain joins TRBV7-6 and TRBJ2-5, with 8 bases fitting TRBD1. The V gene's germline CDR1 is SGHVS and CDR2 FNYEAQ. The CDR3 covers 14 residues. Trimming cost V 4 bases and J 3 bases; bases outside gene matches: 4. CDR3 nucleotides: TGTGCCAGCAGCTACGACAGGGGTAAAGAGACCCAGTACTTC. Residues: CASSYDRGKETQYF.

DNA of the CDR3: TGTGCCAGCAGTTTAGTTAGCGGACAAGAGACCCAGTACTTC. This codes for CASSLVSGQETQYF. This rearrangement joins TRBV27 to TRBJ2-5, with D maybe TRBD2 (6 bases). Germline CDR1 MNHEY, CDR2 SMNVEV (reference sequence). The CDR3 sequence is 14 residues long. Deletions cut 2 bases from V and 2 bases from J, with 9 bases between.

For this clone: Within the sample, other DNA sequences also encode this same CDR3. The rearrangement links TRBV27 to TRBJ2-5, with 10 bases matching TRBD2. With V trimmed by 2 bases and J by 2 bases, 2 bases remained unmatched. There are 15 residues in the CDR3. Germline CDR1 and CDR2: MNHEY and SMNVEV (reference sequence). The CDR3 sequence is CASSLLAGVQETQYF. CDR3 DNA: TGTGCCAGCAGTTTACTAGCGGGGGTGCAAGAGACCCAGTACTTC.

This clone appeared a single time. The chain links TRBV5-4 to TRBJ1-1, with 8 bases matching TRBD1. J lost 7 bases, V lost 0 bases, and 5 bases had no gene match. CDR1 is SGHNT and CDR2 is YYREEE in the germline V gene (reference sequence). The CDR3 runs 14 residues. The CDR3 loop reads CASSLAAGTGEAFF. Written as DNA, the CDR3 is TGTGCCAGCAGCTTGGCCGCCGGGACAGGTGAAGCTTTCTTT.

The V gene is TRBV4-3, the J gene TRBJ2-3; maybe TRBD1 (6 bases). V gave up 0 bases and J gave up 0 bases, with 22 bases separating them. Germline CDR1 and CDR2: LGHNA and YSLEER. CDR3 length equals 20 residues. The CDR3 region has the DNA TGCGCCAGCAGCCAAGACTACAGGGTCGAAACTAGTCTGAGCACAGATACGCAGTATTTT. Amino acids: CASSQDYRVETSLSTDTQYF.

The chain links TRBV4-1 to TRBJ2-2; D is perhaps TRBD1 (5 bases). The germline CDR1 and CDR2 sequences are MGHRA and YSYEKL. CDR3 length equals 14 residues. V was shortened by 3 bases and J by 6 bases, with 11 bases between the two germline ends. CDR3 region: CASSHLQEPGELFF. The CDR3 region has the DNA TGCGCCAGCAGCCACCTACAGGAACCCGGGGAGCTGTTTTTT.

The rearrangement joins TRBV6-5 to TRBJ2-3; D gene unclear. The CDR3 runs 11 residues. CDR1 MNHEY and CDR2 SVGAGI come from the germline V gene. The germline V and J ends were trimmed by 6 bases and 0 bases, with 1 base remaining between them. In DNA form, the CDR3 reads TGTGCCAGCAGGAGCACAGATACGCAGTATTTT. Its translation is CASRSTDTQYF.

On this clone: The identical CDR3 is also encoded by other nucleotide sequences in the sample. This sequence joins TRBV4-3 and TRBJ1-5, with 9 bases identical to TRBD1. Germline V gene data show CDR1 as LGHNA and CDR2 as YSLEER. V was clipped by 1 base and J by 2 bases; unmatched bases: 0. The CDR3 spans 15 residues. The CDR3 coding sequence is TGCGCCAGCAGCCAAGGGACAGGGGGCAATCAGCCCCAGCATTTT. It specifies CASSQGTGGNQPQHF.

This clone was picked up a small number of times. CDR3 in amino acids: CASSLVSSSEAFF. The CDR3 DNA reads TGTGCCAGCAGCTTAGTTTCGTCATCTGAAGCTTTCTTT. The V gene is TRBV11-2, the J gene TRBJ1-1, with unresolved D. The CDR3 extends over 13 amino acids. V gave up 1 base and J gave up 6 bases, with 9 bases separating them. Germline lookup yields CDR1 SGHAT and CDR2 FQNNGV.